A single sample gave rise to the 8 T cell receptor beta chains below, sequenced in a study of OX40 agonist ivuxolimab in advanced cancers. Sequenced by immunoSEQ multiplex PCR; TCRdb stores in-frame clones only, minus some. The sample contains tens of thousands of clones, roughly 88% of which appear only once. This sample comprised CD4+ or CD8+ T cells sorted from blood, obtained in a trial of the OX40 agonist ivuxolimab. These TCRs come from an adult with an advanced solid tumor such as melanoma, head and neck, liver or kidney cancer.

The V call is TRBV10-3, the J call TRBJ2-5, with D tentatively TRBD1 (8 bases). There are 15 residues in the CDR3. Deletions cut 2 bases from V and 4 bases from J, with 14 bases between. The germline V gene has CDR1 ENHRY and CDR2 SYGVKD. Written as DNA, the CDR3 is TGTGCCATCAGTGAGACAGGGGGGGTAGGAGAGACCCAGTACTTC. Translating gives CAISETGGVGETQYF.

The chain recombines TRBV2 with TRBJ2-1; 8 bases agree with TRBD2. The CDR3 totals 15 residues. Germline trimming cut 5 bases from V and 7 bases from J; bases unmatched to any gene: 10. Germline V gene data show CDR1 as SNHLY and CDR2 as FYNNEI. The CDR3 reads CASSRAGEGKNEQFF. The CDR3 DNA follows: TGTGCCAGCAGTCGAGCGGGAGAAGGAAAGAATGAGCAGTTCTTC. The full variable domain, with the rest looked up from reference TRBV2 and TRBJ2-1, is EPEVTQTPSHQVTQMGQEVILRCVPISNHLYFYWYRQILGQKVEFLVSFYNNEISEKSEIFDDQFSVERPDGSNFTLKIRSTKLEDSAMYFCASSRAGEGKNEQFFGPGTRLTVL.

The rearrangement uses TRBV7-2 and TRBJ1-4; TRBD1 agrees at 8 bases. Germline trimming cut 5 bases from V and 0 bases from J; bases unmatched to any gene: 11. The germline CDR1 and CDR2 sequences are SGHTA and FQGNSA. The CDR3 consists of 18 residues. In DNA form, the CDR3 reads TGTGCCAGCAGCCCTAGCTGGACAGGGTTTGCAACTAATGAAAAACTGTTTTTT. Translation: CASSPSWTGFATNEKLFF.

The rearrangement uses TRBV7-3 and TRBJ2-2; 8 bases fit TRBD1. Germline CDR1 reads SGHTA; CDR2 reads FQGTGA. The CDR3 extends over 14 amino acids. The V segment lost 5 bases and the J segment 4 bases; nucleotides outside the gene matches: 3. The CDR3 sequence: CASSRTGGTGELFF. In DNA form, the CDR3 reads TGTGCCAGCAGCCGAACAGGGGGCACCGGGGAGCTGTTTTTT.

V and J are TRBV6-4 and TRBJ2-5, with 14 bases that match TRBD2. V shed 5 bases and J 5 bases; nucleotides not matched to a gene: 10. The CDR3 length is 17 residues. Germline lookup yields CDR1 MRHNA and CDR2 SNTAGT. The CDR3 protein is CASSHGGLAGAEETQYF. Here the CDR3 DNA reads TGTGCCAGCAGTCACGGGGGACTAGCGGGAGCGGAGGAGACCCAGTACTTC.

V gene TRBV5-8 combines with J gene TRBJ1-5; D possibly corresponds to TRBD1 (6 bases). The germline CDR1 and CDR2 sequences are SGHTS and YDEGEE. V lost 5 bases and J 6 bases, leaving 15 bases between the germline ends. There are 14 residues in the CDR3. The CDR3 loop is CASSSGASGQPQHF. CDR3 in DNA: TGTGCCAGCAGTTCAGGGGCGTCAGGTCAGCCCCAGCATTTT.

The V and J genes are TRBV5-5 and TRBJ2-5; D call uncertain. CDR1 and CDR2 (germline): SGHKS, YYEKEE (reference sequence). This CDR3 has 17 amino acids. The germline V and J ends were trimmed by 0 bases and 1 base, with 16 bases remaining between them. The CDR3 sequence: CASSLVSAAGTQETQYF. CDR3 DNA: TGTGCCAGCAGCTTGGTCTCGGCGGCCGGTACCCAAGAGACCCAGTACTTC.

The J gene is TRBJ1-1, the V gene TRBV5-5; 7 positions agree with TRBD1. Losses at the gene ends were 4 bases for V and 2 bases for J; bases not matched to a gene: 17. This CDR3 region has 18 residues. CDR1 SGHKS and CDR2 YYEKEE come from the germline V gene (reference sequence). CDR3 nucleotide sequence: TGTGCCAGCAGCGTCAGGGACAGCTACACTCCCGCAAACACTGAAGCTTTCTTT. Amino acid sequence: CASSVRDSYTPANTEAFF.